One sample yielded the 2 T cell receptor beta chains listed below, sequenced in a study of blood T cell repertoires in COVID-19. The repertoire was sequenced with immunoSEQ multiplex PCR; TCRdb's copy has only in-frame clones and lacks some. The sample includes about 190,000 clones, over 80% of them seen just once. Sequenced material: peripheral blood. These receptors were collected from a woman aged 55-70 years with COVID-19, enrolled during active disease.

V gene TRBV7-8 combines with J gene TRBJ2-7; D is perhaps TRBD1 (5 bases). The CDR3 loop spans 13 amino acids. V dropped 8 bases and J dropped 0 bases, with 11 bases sitting between them. From germline, CDR1 is SGHVS and CDR2 FQNEAQ. The CDR3 DNA is TGTGCCAGCGGGGCCCCGGCCTCCTACGAGCAGTACTTC. Amino acid sequence: CASGAPASYEQYF.

This clone was observed many times. This rearrangement joins TRBV5-4 to TRBJ1-1, with D possibly TRBD1 on 5 matching bases. V was clipped by 0 bases and J by 4 bases, with 13 bases between them. Germline CDR1 reads SGHNT; CDR2 reads YYREEE (reference sequence). The CDR3 extends over 15 amino acids. The CDR3 coding sequence is TGTGCCAGCAGCTTGGAAAACAGGTGGAGCACTGAAGCTTTCTTT. Its protein product is CASSLENRWSTEAFF. Full variable domain (outside the CDR3, taken from reference TRBV5-4 and TRBJ1-1): ETGVTQSPTHLIKTRGQQVTLRCSSQSGHNTVSWYQQALGQGPQFIFQYYREEENGRGNFPPRFSGLQFPNYSSELNVNALELDDSALYLCASSLENRWSTEAFFGQGTRLTVV.